The clone carrying this T cell receptor beta chain has a count of ten or more. The data stem from a study of T cells in Graves' hyperthyroidism and ophthalmopathy. Researchers took RNA transcripts and amplified the TCR beta CDR3 regions from them. TCR CDR3 underwent first-round RT-PCR with the HTBI primer set. MiXCR, run by TCRdb on the multiplex PCR reads, gives a single entry per CDR3 protein. The sample lists about 110,000 distinct CDR3 sequences; about 16% were seen once. Trimming took off 7 bases at V and 8 bases at J, with 12 bases between the two ends. Germline-derived CDR1 and CDR2 are MNHNS and SASEGT. This CDR3 has 12 residues. Patients were excluded for uncontrolled infection, other autoimmune disease, pregnancy or lactation.

Sequenced input: blood. This receptor was obtained from a woman in her forties or fifties with Graves' hyperthyroidism. The chain combines TRBV6-1 with TRBJ2-1; TRBD2 might be the D (5 bases). The CDR3: CASTQSGYEQFF. The CDR3 nucleotides are TGTGCCAGCACCCAATCGGGGTATGAGCAGTTCTTC.